This passage covers 25 T cell receptor beta chains from one sample sequenced in a study of identical twins (TCRdb year 2016). Libraries were built with 5' RACE. The sequencer listed for this sample is Illumina HiSeq 2000. TCRdb reanalyzed the raw reads on its own, using fastp at Q25 for trimming and MiXCR for clone calling, and kept in-frame beta chains. For every CDR3 protein sequence, its rows merge into one entry that carries the most common genes and DNA. This sample gives approximately 230,000 distinct CDR3 sequences in total; over 5% of them show up just once. In total, the top ten clones hold 14% to 15% of the sample. Another study also made use of these data, one on T cells expressing NK-cell markers.

Sample: CD8+ T cells sorted from blood. Receptors were obtained from a woman aged 18 to 35 in good health.

This chain uses TRBV7-9 with TRBJ2-1; 7 bases are shared with TRBD2. J gave up 10 bases and V 0 bases, and 3 bases lay outside the gene matches. The CDR3 totals 13 residues. CDR1 is SEHNR and CDR2 is FQNEAQ in the germline V gene (reference sequence). The CDR3 DNA follows: TGTGCCAGCAGCTTAGCGGGAGCGGGGGAGCAGTTCTTC. Translating it yields CASSLAGAGEQFF. Complete variable domain (other parts from reference TRBV7-9 and TRBJ2-1): DTGVSQNPRHKITKRGQNVTFRCDPISEHNRLYWYRQTLGQGPEFLTYFQNEAQLEKSRLLSDRFSAERPKGSFSTLEIQRTEQGDSAMYLCASSLAGAGEQFFGPGTRLTVL.

The V and J genes are TRBV9 and TRBJ2-3; D gene uncertain. Germline lookup yields CDR1 SGDLS and CDR2 YYNGEE. Trimming took 2 bases from V and 2 from J, leaving 9 bases between them. The length of the CDR3 is 14 residues. CDR3 nucleotide sequence: TGTGCCAGCAGCGTCGACACCTACACAGATACGCAGTATTTT. This sequence encodes CASSVDTYTDTQYF.

V usage is TRBV7-6 and J usage is TRBJ2-2; D is unclear. V was trimmed by 5 bases and J by 4 bases, leaving 17 bases between them. The CDR3 runs to 16 residues. Germline-derived CDR1 and CDR2 are SGHVS and FNYEAQ. CDR3 amino acids: CASSPNLVWGTGELFF. CDR3 nucleotides: TGTGCCAGCAGCCCGAACCTGGTTTGGGGCACCGGGGAGCTGTTTTTT.

This clonotype was seen more than once but under ten times. V usage is TRBV5-6 and J usage is TRBJ2-7; the D is unclear. This CDR3 is built from 13 residues. Germline V gene lookup returns CDR1 SGHDT and CDR2 YYEEEE. Trimming shortened V by 7 bases and J by 2 bases, and 13 bases separated the two germline ends. The CDR3 region is CASLGPPPYEQYF. The CDR3 DNA follows: TGTGCCAGCCTAGGACCCCCGCCCTACGAGCAGTACTTC.

This clonotype showed up just a few times. This chain connects TRBV7-9 to TRBJ2-1; 8 bases fit TRBD2. Germline V CDR1 and CDR2: SEHNR, FQNEAQ (reference sequence). V lost 8 bases to trimming and J lost 6 bases; unmatched junction nucleotides: 12. The CDR3 runs to 15 residues. CDR3 DNA: TGTGCCAGCGGGGACGGGAGGGTGGGGGCCAATGAGCAGTTCTTC. It translates to CASGDGRVGANEQFF. Combining the CDR3 with reference TRBV7-9 and TRBJ2-1 gives the whole variable domain DTGVSQNPRHKITKRGQNVTFRCDPISEHNRLYWYRQTLGQGPEFLTYFQNEAQLEKSRLLSDRFSAERPKGSFSTLEIQRTEQGDSAMYLCASGDGRVGANEQFFGPGTRLTVL.

This clonotype was detected only a few times. The CDR3 DNA reads TGTGCCACCAGCAGGGACAGGGACCCAGGACTGTTTTTT. As protein: CATSRDRDPGLFF. This chain connects TRBV15 to TRBJ1-4, with 8 nucleotides matching TRBD1. With V trimmed by 3 bases and J by 13 bases, 7 bases remained unmatched. Germline CDR1 and CDR2: LNHNV and YYDKDF (reference sequence). This CDR3 has 13 amino acids.

The chain links TRBV28 to TRBJ2-3; 9 bases match TRBD2. The CDR3 covers 16 residues. J was trimmed by 2 bases and V by 5 bases; bases with no gene match: 8. Germline assignment: CDR1 MDHEN and CDR2 SYDVKM. In DNA form, the CDR3 reads TGTGCCAGCAGTCCTCGGCGGGGGGGCCCCACAGATACGCAGTATTTT. It yields the protein CASSPRRGGPTDTQYF.

This clonotype has a count of ten or more. V is TRBV6-5 and J is TRBJ1-2; a possible D gene is TRBD1 (5 bases). Trimming removed 4 bases from V and 0 bases from J, with 12 bases in between. From germline, CDR1 is MNHEY and CDR2 SVGAGI. The length of the CDR3 is 15 residues. CDR3: CASSFDSGANYGYTF. CDR3 sequence (DNA): TGTGCCAGCAGTTTCGACAGCGGAGCTAACTATGGCTACACCTTC.

This clonotype has just a few counts. A much larger clone differs by one base, so this may be a read error. The chain combines TRBV6-5 with TRBJ2-2, with D perhaps matching TRBD2 (5 bases). CDR3 size: 12 residues. Germline lookup yields CDR1 MNHEY and CDR2 SVGAGI. V dropped 2 bases and J dropped 10 bases, with 8 bases sitting between them. The CDR3 coding sequence is TGTGCCAGCAGTTACCTGCGGGTGGAGCTGTTTTTT. It specifies CASSYLRVELFF.

In this sample, this clonotype turned up many times. V gene TRBV11-3 combines with J gene TRBJ2-2; tentatively, D is TRBD2 (5 bases). Germline V gene data show CDR1 as SGHNT and CDR2 as YENEEA. Trimming removed 5 bases at V and 4 bases at J, with 17 bases between. This CDR3 is built from 16 residues. The CDR3 bases are TGTGCCAGCAGCCCTACCGGACTCTTACCCACCGGGGAGCTGTTTTTT. Its protein product is CASSPTGLLPTGELFF.

This clonotype has ten or more counts. The chain couples TRBV20-1 to TRBJ2-1, with a tentative D call TRBD2 (5 bases). This CDR3 is built from 14 residues. V gave up 6 bases and J gave up 5 bases, with 17 bases separating them. In germline, CDR1 is DFQATT, CDR2 SNEGSKA (reference sequence). The CDR3 DNA is TGCAGTGCGATGGTTTTGGGAGAAAACAATGAGCAGTTCTTC. This translates into CSAMVLGENNEQFF.

The rearrangement joins TRBV12-5 to TRBJ1-1; D call uncertain. The V end lost 2 bases, the J end lost 3 bases, and 13 bases lay between the germline ends. CDR3 length equals 15 residues. Germline CDR1 LGHNT, CDR2 FRNRAP. DNA of the CDR3: TGTGCTAGTGGTTTGAGGGTGCAGGAATACACTGAAGCTTTCTTT. This sequence encodes CASGLRVQEYTEAFF.

This clonotype was counted a few times. For the CDR3, the DNA is TGTGCCAGCAGTTTATCAGGACACCGGAGCTACGAGCAGTACTTC. It encodes CASSLSGHRSYEQYF. The gene calls are TRBV27 and TRBJ2-7; weak D call: TRBD1 (5 bases). Germline V gene lookup returns CDR1 MNHEY and CDR2 SMNVEV (reference sequence). The CDR3 runs to 15 residues. V dropped 0 bases and J dropped 3 bases, with 12 bases sitting between them.

The chain recombines TRBV20-1 with TRBJ1-1; 8 nucleotides agree with TRBD1. This CDR3 spans 16 amino acids. With 0 bases clipped from V and 6 bases from J, the junction kept 12 bases outside the gene matches. CDR1 is DFQATT and CDR2 is SNEGSKA in the germline V gene (reference sequence). CDR3 nucleotide sequence: TGCAGTGCTAGAGATCTAAGCGCCCGACAGGGGCCTGAAGCTTTCTTT. Encoded protein: CSARDLSARQGPEAFF.

V usage is TRBV29-1 and J usage is TRBJ2-3; no clear D. Trimming shortened V by 5 bases and J by 4 bases, and 10 bases separated the two germline ends. The CDR3 sequence is 12 residues long. CDR1 is SQVTM, CDR2 ANQGSEA, per germline. The CDR3 sequence: CSVPEVSDTQYF. CDR3 nucleotide sequence: TGCAGCGTTCCCGAAGTTTCAGATACGCAGTATTTT.

In its sample, this clonotype was seen a few times. The V gene is TRBV6-2 or TRBV6-3, the J gene TRBJ2-2; TRBD2 might be the D (6 bases). Germline lookup yields CDR1 MNHEY and CDR2 SVGEGT. The ends were cut back, 6 bases at V and 3 bases at J, with 11 bases in the middle. This CDR3 is built from 14 residues. The CDR3 DNA is TGTGCCAGCAGGGGGGGAGCGTACACCGGGGAGCTGTTTTTT. Encoded protein: CASRGGAYTGELFF.

In this sample, this clonotype turned up many times. V and J are TRBV2 and TRBJ2-7, with D possibly matching TRBD1 (5 bases). The CDR3 runs 11 residues. The germline V gene encodes CDR1 SNHLY and CDR2 FYNNEI. The V end was cut by 7 bases, the J end by 3 bases, with 7 bases between. CDR3 DNA: TGTGCCAGCATAGGGGACTACGAGCAGTACTTC. The encoded protein is CASIGDYEQYF.

There are many counts of this clonotype. The chain links TRBV12-3 or TRBV12-4 to TRBJ1-1, with 9 nucleotides matching TRBD1. The J segment lost 14 bases and the V segment lost 3 bases, leaving 4 bases of the junction unmatched. The CDR3 is 11 amino acids. The CDR3 spells CASSFGQGWFF. In nucleotides, the CDR3 is TGTGCCAGCAGTTTTGGACAGGGGTGGTTCTTT.

V usage is TRBV6-2 or TRBV6-3 and J usage is TRBJ2-1; 7 positions agree with TRBD2. J lost 0 bases, V lost 7 bases, and 9 bases had no gene match. The CDR3 totals 16 residues. Germline V gene sequence: CDR1 MNHEY, CDR2 SVGEGT. The CDR3: CASTPLGGSSYNEQFF. The CDR3 DNA follows: TGTGCCAGCACCCCTTTGGGAGGGAGCTCCTACAATGAGCAGTTCTTC.

This clonotype was observed a handful of times. The chain employs TRBV11-2 and TRBJ2-1; 8 positions agree with TRBD1. The CDR3 length is 12 residues. V was pared by 9 bases and J by 5 bases, with 3 bases of the junction left unmatched. The germline V gene encodes CDR1 SGHAT and CDR2 FQNNGV. The chain's CDR3 is CASQGANNEQFF. In DNA form, the CDR3 reads TGTGCCAGTCAGGGGGCGAACAATGAGCAGTTCTTC.

This clonotype was counted many times. V usage is TRBV7-9 and J usage is TRBJ2-5, with D uncertain. Germline V gives CDR1 SEHNR, CDR2 FQNEAQ (reference sequence). The CDR3 is made up of 16 amino acids. The V end lost 5 bases, the J end lost 0 bases, and 16 bases lay between the germline ends. The CDR3 DNA reads as TGTGCCAGCAGCCATCCAAAAGAACGGTACCAAGAGACCCAGTACTTC. The encoded protein is CASSHPKERYQETQYF.

This clonotype was seen repeatedly, ten times or more. The J gene is TRBJ1-2, the V gene TRBV7-6; TRBD1 is a possible D gene (5 bases). This CDR3 is 15 amino acids long. With 2 bases removed from V and 4 bases from J, the gap between germline ends came to 14 bases. Germline values: CDR1 SGHVS, CDR2 FNYEAQ. The CDR3 sequence: CASSLLGSQGYGYTF. CDR3 DNA sequence: TGTGCCAGCAGCTTACTGGGGAGTCAGGGCTATGGCTACACCTTC.

This clonotype came up a few times. This chain joins TRBV11-2 and TRBJ2-4, with 8 bases matching TRBD1. CDR1 and CDR2 from the germline V gene are SGHAT and FQNNGV. The CDR3 is 17 amino acids. V lost 5 bases and J lost 1; bases outside the gene matches: 10. The CDR3: CASSVRTGPWAKNIQYF. The CDR3 DNA reads as TGTGCCAGCAGCGTACGGACAGGGCCATGGGCCAAAAACATTCAGTACTTC.

This clonotype was counted between two and nine times. This chain joins TRBV4-3 and TRBJ2-3, with 13 positions matching TRBD2. Germline-derived CDR1 and CDR2 are LGHNA and YSLEER. This CDR3 is built from 17 residues. The V segment lost 1 base and the J segment 3 bases; nucleotides outside the gene matches: 4. The CDR3 loop reads CASSQGLLAGGTDTQYF. DNA of the CDR3: TGCGCCAGCAGCCAAGGGTTACTAGCGGGAGGGACAGATACGCAGTATTTT.

This clonotype was seen repeatedly, ten times or more. V usage is TRBV12-3 or TRBV12-4 and J usage is TRBJ2-7; 7 nucleotides align to TRBD1. Unmatched junction bases numbered 3, after V lost 7 bases and J lost 0 bases. This CDR3 is built from 13 residues. For the CDR3, the DNA is TGTGCCAGCATGGGGACAGCCTCCTACGAGCAGTACTTC. The encoded protein is CASMGTASYEQYF.